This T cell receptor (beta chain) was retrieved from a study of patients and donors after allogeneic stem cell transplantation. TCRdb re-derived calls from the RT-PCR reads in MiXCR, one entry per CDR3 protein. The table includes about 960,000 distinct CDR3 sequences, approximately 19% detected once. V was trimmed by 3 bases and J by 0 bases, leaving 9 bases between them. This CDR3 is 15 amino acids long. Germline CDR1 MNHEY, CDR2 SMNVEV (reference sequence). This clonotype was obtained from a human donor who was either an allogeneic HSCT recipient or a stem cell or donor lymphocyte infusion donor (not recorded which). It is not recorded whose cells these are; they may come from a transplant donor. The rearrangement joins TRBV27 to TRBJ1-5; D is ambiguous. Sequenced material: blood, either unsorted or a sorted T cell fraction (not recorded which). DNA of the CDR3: TGTGCCAGCAGTTTCGGTGGTGTTAGCAATCAGCCCCAGCATTTT. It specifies CASSFGGVSNQPQHF.